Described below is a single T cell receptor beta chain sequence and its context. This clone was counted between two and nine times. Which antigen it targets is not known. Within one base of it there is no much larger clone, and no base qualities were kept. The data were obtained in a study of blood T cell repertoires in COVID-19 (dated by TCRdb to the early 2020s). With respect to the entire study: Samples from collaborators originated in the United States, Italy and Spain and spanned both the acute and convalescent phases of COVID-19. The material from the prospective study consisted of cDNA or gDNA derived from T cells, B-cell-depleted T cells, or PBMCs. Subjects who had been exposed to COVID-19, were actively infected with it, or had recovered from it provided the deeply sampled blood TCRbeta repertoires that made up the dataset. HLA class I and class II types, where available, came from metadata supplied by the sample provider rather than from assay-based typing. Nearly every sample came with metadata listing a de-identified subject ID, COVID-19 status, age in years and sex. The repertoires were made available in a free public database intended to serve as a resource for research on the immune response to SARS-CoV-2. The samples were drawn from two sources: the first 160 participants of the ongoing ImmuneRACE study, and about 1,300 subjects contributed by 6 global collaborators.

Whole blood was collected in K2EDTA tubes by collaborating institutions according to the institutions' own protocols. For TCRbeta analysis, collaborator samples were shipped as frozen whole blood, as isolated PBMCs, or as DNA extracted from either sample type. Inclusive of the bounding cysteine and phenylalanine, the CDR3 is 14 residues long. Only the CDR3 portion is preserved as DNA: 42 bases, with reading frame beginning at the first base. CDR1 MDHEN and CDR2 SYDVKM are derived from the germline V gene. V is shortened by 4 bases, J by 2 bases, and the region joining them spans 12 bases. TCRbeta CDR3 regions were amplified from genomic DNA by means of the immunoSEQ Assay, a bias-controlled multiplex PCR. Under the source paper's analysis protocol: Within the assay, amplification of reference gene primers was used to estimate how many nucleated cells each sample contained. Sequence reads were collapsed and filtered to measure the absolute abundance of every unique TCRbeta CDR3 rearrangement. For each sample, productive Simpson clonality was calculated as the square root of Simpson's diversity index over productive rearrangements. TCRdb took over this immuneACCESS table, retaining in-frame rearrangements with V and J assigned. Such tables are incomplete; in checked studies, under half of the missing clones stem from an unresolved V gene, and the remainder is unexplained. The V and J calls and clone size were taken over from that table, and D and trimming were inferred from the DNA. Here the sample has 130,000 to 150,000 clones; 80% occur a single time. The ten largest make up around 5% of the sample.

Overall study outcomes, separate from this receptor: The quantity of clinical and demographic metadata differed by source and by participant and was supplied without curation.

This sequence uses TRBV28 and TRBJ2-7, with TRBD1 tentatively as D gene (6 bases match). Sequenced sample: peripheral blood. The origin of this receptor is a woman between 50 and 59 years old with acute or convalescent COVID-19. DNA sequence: TGTGCCAGCAGTTCCCCGGGACATACCTACGAGCAGTACTTC. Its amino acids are CASSSPGHTYEQYF.